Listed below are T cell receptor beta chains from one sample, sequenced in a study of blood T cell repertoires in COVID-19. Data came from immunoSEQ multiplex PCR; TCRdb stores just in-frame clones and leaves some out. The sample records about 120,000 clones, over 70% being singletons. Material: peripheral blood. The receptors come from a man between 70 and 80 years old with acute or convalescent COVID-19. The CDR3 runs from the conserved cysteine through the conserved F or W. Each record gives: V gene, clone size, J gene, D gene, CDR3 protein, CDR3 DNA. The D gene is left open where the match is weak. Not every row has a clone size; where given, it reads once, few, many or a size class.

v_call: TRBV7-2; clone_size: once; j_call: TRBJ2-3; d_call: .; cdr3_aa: CASSLSGSVDTQYF; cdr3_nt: TGTGCCAGCAGCTTAAGTGGTAGCGTGGATACGCAGTATTTT
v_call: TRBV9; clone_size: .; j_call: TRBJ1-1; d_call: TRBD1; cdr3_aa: CASSPGGRGEAFF; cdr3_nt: TGTGCCAGCAGCCCAGGGGGCCGTGGTGAAGCTTTCTTT
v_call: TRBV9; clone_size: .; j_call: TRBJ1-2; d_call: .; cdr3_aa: CASSVAGEGGYTF; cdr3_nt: TGTGCCAGCAGCGTAGCTGGGGAGGGTGGCTACACCTTC
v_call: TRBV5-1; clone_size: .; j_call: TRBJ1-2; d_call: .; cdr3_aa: CASSWDKPNYGYTF; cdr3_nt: TGCGCCAGCAGCTGGGACAAACCTAACTATGGCTACACCTTC
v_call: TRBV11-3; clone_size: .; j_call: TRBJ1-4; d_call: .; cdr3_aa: CASSSQGYREKLFF; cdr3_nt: TGTGCCAGCAGCTCCCAGGGGTATCGAGAAAAACTGTTTTTT
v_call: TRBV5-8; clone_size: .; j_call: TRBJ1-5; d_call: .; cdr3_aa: CASRLTGRFVRPQHF; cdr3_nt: TGTGCCAGCAGACTTACAGGACGGTTTGTTAGGCCCCAGCATTTT
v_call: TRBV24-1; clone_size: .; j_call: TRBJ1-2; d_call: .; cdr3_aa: CATSDLVEKYTF; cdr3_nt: TGTGCCACCAGTGATTTGGTAGAGAAGTATACCTTC
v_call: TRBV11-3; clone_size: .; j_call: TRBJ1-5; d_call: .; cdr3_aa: CASSLDPSQPQHF; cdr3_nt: TGTGCCAGCAGCTTAGATCCGAGTCAGCCCCAGCATTTT
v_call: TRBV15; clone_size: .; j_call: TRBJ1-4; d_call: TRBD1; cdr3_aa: CATSSGSDRGGEKLFF; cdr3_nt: TGTGCCACCAGCAGTGGGTCCGACAGGGGAGGAGAAAAACTGTTTTTT
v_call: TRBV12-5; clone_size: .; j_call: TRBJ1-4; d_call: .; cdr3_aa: CASGLTGEKLFF; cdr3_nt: TGTGCTAGTGGTCTTACAGGGGAAAAACTGTTTTTT
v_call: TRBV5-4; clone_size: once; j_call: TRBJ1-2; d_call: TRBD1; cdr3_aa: CASRLYGQEVGYGYTF; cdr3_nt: TGTGCCAGCAGGCTGTACGGACAGGAGGTGGGCTATGGCTACACCTTC
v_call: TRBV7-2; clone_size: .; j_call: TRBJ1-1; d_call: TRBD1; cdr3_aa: CASSLRGRQGNSEAFF; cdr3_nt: TGTGCCAGCAGCCTAAGGGGGAGACAGGGTAATAGTGAAGCTTTCTTT
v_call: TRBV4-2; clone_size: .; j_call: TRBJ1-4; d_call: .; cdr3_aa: CASSQATLREKLFF; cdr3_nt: TGTGCCAGCAGCCAAGCCACTCTGAGGGAAAAACTGTTTTTT
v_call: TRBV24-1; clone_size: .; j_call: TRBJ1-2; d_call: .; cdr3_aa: CATSGGGSAALYGYTF; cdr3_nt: TGTGCCACCAGTGGAGGGGGATCAGCTGCCCTCTATGGCTACACCTTC
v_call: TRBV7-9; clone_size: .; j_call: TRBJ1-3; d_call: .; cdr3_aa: CASSNRDTSGNTIYF; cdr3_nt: TGTGCCAGCAGCAACCGGGACACATCTGGAAACACCATATATTTT
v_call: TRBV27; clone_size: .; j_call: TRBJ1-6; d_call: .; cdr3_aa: CASSLKTGLGNSPLHF; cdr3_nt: TGTGCCAGCAGTCTAAAGACAGGTCTCGGAAATTCACCCCTCCACTTT
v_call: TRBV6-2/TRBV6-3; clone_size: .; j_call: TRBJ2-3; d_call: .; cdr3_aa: CASSQSGHSNRGDTQYF; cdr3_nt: TGTGCCAGCAGTCAATCGGGCCATAGCAACCGCGGGGATACGCAGTATTTT
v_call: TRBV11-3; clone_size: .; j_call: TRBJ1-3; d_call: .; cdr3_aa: CASSLYAGRGGNTIYF; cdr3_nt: TGTGCCAGCAGCTTATATGCGGGTCGTGGTGGAAACACCATATATTTT
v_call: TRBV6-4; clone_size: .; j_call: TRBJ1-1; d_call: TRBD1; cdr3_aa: CASSDFSLGQGIYF; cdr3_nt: TGTGCCAGCAGTGACTTCTCGCTGGGACAGGGGATATACTTT
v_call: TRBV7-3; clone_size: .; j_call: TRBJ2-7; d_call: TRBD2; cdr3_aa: CASSQGRGAYYEQYF; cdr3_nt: TGTGCCAGCAGCCAAGGGCGGGGGGCCTACTACGAGCAGTACTTC
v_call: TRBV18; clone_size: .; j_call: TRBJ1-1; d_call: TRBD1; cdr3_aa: CASSPMGQGGTEAFF; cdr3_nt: TGTGCCAGCTCACCAATGGGACAGGGGGGCACTGAAGCTTTCTTT
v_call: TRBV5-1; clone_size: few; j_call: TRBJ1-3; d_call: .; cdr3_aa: CASSLAGTSSGNTIYF; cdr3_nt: TGCGCCAGCAGCTTGGCCGGGACAAGCTCTGGAAACACCATATATTTT
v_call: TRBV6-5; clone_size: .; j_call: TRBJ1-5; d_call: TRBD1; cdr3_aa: CASISDRENQPQHF; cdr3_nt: TGTGCCAGCATCTCGGACAGGGAAAATCAGCCCCAGCATTTT
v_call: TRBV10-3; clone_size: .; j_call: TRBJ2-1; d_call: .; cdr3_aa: CAISESIGGEQFF; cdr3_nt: TGTGCCATCAGTGAGTCGATAGGGGGTGAGCAGTTCTTC
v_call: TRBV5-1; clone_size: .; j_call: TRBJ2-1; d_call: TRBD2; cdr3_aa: CASRPGTSGGNEQFF; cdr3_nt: TGCGCCAGCAGACCGGGGACTAGCGGGGGCAATGAGCAGTTCTTC
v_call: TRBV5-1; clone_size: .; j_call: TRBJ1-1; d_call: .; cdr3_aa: CASSLVLGQNTEAFF; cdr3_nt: TGCGCCAGCAGCTTGGTTCTGGGGCAGAACACTGAAGCTTTCTTT
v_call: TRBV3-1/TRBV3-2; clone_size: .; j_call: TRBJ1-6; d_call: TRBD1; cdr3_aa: CASSQEDRVYPPLHF; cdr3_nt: TGTGCCAGCAGCCAGGAGGACAGGGTTTATCCACCCCTCCACTTT
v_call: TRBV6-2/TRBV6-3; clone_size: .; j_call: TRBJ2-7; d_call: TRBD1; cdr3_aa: CASSDRVSYEQYF; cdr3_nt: TGTGCCAGCAGTGACAGGGTCTCCTACGAGCAGTACTTC
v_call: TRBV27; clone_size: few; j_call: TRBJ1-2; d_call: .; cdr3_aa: CASRIRGVSNYGYTF; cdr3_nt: TGTGCCAGCAGAATCAGGGGTGTGTCTAACTATGGCTACACCTTC
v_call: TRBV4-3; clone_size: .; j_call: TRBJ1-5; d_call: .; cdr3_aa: CASSRTAYSNQPQHF; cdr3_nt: TGCGCCAGCAGCAGGACAGCGTATAGCAATCAGCCCCAGCATTTT
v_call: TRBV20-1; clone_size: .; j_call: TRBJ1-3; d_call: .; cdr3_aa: CSASLSGTSTIYF; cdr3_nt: TGCAGTGCTAGTCTTTCGGGGACTAGCACCATATATTTT
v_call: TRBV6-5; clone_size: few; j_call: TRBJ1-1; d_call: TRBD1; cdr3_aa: CASSQQGINTEAFF; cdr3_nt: TGTGCCAGCAGTCAACAGGGGATCAACACTGAAGCTTTCTTT
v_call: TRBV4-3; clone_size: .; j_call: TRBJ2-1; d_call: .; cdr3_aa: CASSQGQRTYNEQFF; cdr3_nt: TGCGCCAGCAGCCAAGGACAGCGCACCTACAATGAGCAGTTCTTC
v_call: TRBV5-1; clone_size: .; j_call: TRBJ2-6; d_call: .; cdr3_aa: CASSSIVSSGANVLTF; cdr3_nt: TGCGCCAGCAGCTCTATTGTAAGCTCTGGGGCCAACGTCCTGACTTTC
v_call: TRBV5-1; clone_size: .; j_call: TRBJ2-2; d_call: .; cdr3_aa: CASSSTVAGELFF; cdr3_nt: TGCGCCAGCAGCTCGACAGTGGCCGGGGAGCTGTTTTTT
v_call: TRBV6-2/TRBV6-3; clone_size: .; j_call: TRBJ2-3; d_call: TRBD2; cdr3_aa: CASSRLSGAGARWDTQYF; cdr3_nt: TGTGCCAGCAGTCGGCTATCGGGAGCGGGGGCCCGTTGGGATACGCAGTATTTT
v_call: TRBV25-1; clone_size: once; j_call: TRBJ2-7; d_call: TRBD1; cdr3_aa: CASSALPGTGGGYEQYF; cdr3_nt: TGTGCCAGCAGTGCACTGCCCGGGACAGGGGGGGGCTACGAGCAGTACTTC
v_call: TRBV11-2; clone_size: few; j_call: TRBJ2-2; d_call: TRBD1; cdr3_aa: CASSIRGQAKNTGELFF; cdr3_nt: TGTGCCAGCAGCATCCGCGGACAGGCCAAAAACACCGGGGAGCTGTTTTTT
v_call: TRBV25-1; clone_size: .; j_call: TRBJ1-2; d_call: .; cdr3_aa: CASSDWTDGYTF; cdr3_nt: TGTGCCAGCAGTGACTGGACAGATGGCTACACCTTC
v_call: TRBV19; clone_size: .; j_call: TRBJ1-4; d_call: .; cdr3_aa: CASRKQGAGEKLFF; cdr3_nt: TGTGCCAGTAGAAAACAGGGTGCGGGTGAAAAACTGTTTTTT
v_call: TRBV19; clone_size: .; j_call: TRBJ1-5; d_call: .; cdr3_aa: CASSLARNSNQPQHF; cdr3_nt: TGTGCCAGTAGTCTCGCCAGGAATAGCAATCAGCCCCAGCATTTT
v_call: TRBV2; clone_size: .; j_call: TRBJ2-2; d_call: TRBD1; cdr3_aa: CASSPQGAVTGELFF; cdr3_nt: TGTGCCAGCAGTCCGCAGGGGGCTGTGACCGGGGAGCTGTTTTTT
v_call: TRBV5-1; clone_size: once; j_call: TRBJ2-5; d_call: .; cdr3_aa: CASSATSSAETQYF; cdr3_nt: TGCGCCAGCAGCGCCACCTCTAGCGCGGAGACCCAGTACTTC
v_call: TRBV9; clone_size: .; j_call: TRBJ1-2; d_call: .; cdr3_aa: CASSGAPGTSANYGYTF; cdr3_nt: TGTGCCAGCAGCGGAGCCCCCGGGACATCAGCTAACTATGGCTACACCTTC
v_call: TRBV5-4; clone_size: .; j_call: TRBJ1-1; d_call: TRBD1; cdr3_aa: CASSIQGGTEAFF; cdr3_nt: TGTGCCAGCAGCATACAGGGGGGCACTGAAGCTTTCTTT
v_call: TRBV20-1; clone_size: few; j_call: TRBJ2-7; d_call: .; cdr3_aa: CSASPIDRAYEQYF; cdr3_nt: TGCAGTGCTAGTCCAATAGACAGAGCCTACGAGCAGTACTTC
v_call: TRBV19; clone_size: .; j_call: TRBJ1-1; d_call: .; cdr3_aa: CASSISPDRIPEAFF; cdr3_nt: TGTGCCAGTAGTATATCCCCTGACAGGATCCCTGAAGCTTTCTTT